This T cell receptor (beta chain) was sequenced in a study of T cell responses to AZD1222 COVID-19 vaccine. Overall study results and limits: A mostly white British donor set with more females was recruited, and clonal diversity was possibly underestimated. Unmutated variant regions are reportedly targeted by nearly half of spike-specific TCRs. Spike-specific TCR breadth and depth rose after two AZD1222 doses. There were repertoire samples only from the period after the peak T cell response.

Points on this clone: Its antigen is still unknown.

TCRdb keeps only in-frame clones here, not all; method: immunoSEQ multiplex PCR. The data hold roughly 80,000 clones, with around 90% observed a single time. The ends were cut back, 0 bases at V and 7 bases at J, with 18 bases in the middle. The CDR3 is 16 residues long. Germline V gene sequence: CDR1 LGHNA, CDR2 YSLEER. This receptor was obtained from an adult in good health. This specimen was peripheral blood, taken on day 0 of MenACWY control vaccination. V usage is TRBV4-3 and J usage is TRBJ1-2, with D possibly TRBD1 on 5 matching bases. CDR3 in amino acids: CASSQDRGTIGSGYTF. CDR3 nucleotide sequence: TGCGCCAGCAGCCAAGATCGGGGGACTATAGGCTCTGGCTACACCTTC.